The 23 T cell receptor beta chains given below trace back to one sample, sequenced in a study of shared clonotypes between healthy human individuals. Only in-frame clones appear in the TCRdb table, and some are missing; sequencing was by immunoSEQ multiplex PCR. The sample consists of about 2,100,000 clones, 93% of them appearing once. CD8 cells regarded as naive lacked CD45RO, were positively chosen for CCR7, and omitted terminally differentiated effector memory CD45RA+ cells. The sequencing sample was made of naive CD8+ T cells from PBMCs. The receptors come from a man aged 18 to 30 in good health. Some clones in this sample may be carry-over from other donors' samples.

This chain uses TRBV2 with TRBJ1-2; a possible D gene is TRBD1 (6 bases). Trimming pared 3 bases from V and 4 bases from J, leaving 18 bases between. CDR1 is SNHLY, CDR2 FYNNEI, per germline. This CDR3 has 16 amino acids. The CDR3 bases are TGTGCCAGCAGTGACCGATTTTGGACAGCCATCTATGGCTACACCTTC. Its protein is CASSDRFWTAIYGYTF.

The chain has TRBV11-2 and TRBJ2-7; D might be TRBD1 or TRBD2, each matching 6 bases. The CDR3 sequence is 16 residues long. Trimming removed 5 bases at V and 0 bases at J, with 17 bases between. In germline, CDR1 is SGHAT, CDR2 FQNNGV. Here the CDR3 reads CASSAIVQGGSYEQYF. The DNA of the CDR3 is TGTGCCAGCAGCGCCATCGTACAGGGAGGCTCCTACGAGCAGTACTTC. Full variable domain (missing parts from reference TRBV11-2 and TRBJ2-7): EAGVAQSPRYKIIEKRQSVAFWCNPISGHATLYWYQQILGQGPKLLIQFQNNGVVDDSQLPKDRFSAERLKGVDSTLKIQPAKLEDSAVYLCASSAIVQGGSYEQYFGPGTRLTVT.

V gene TRBV28 combines with J gene TRBJ1-1, with TRBD1 identical over 9 bases. V trimming: 6 bases; J trimming: 4 bases; junction bases outside the gene matches: 9. CDR1 and CDR2 (germline): MDHEN, SYDVKM. This CDR3 region has 15 residues. CDR3 nucleotides: TGTGCCAGCAGCCCTCGGGACAGGGTATTCACTGAAGCTTTCTTT. Protein sequence: CASSPRDRVFTEAFF.

This chain links TRBV11-2 with TRBJ2-3, with 7 nucleotides matching TRBD2. This CDR3 has 15 amino acids. Germline CDR1 and CDR2: SGHAT and FQNNGV. The V gene end was trimmed by 2 bases and the J gene end by 2 bases; junction bases not matched to a gene: 4. CDR3 sequence: CASSLRGRVTDTQYF. CDR3 in DNA: TGTGCCAGCAGCTTACGGGGGAGGGTCACAGATACGCAGTATTTT.

The V gene is TRBV19, the J gene TRBJ1-1; D remains unclear. Germline CDR1 LNHDA, CDR2 SQIVND (reference sequence). The CDR3 is 14 amino acids. V dropped 9 bases and J dropped 5 bases, with 19 bases sitting between them. The CDR3 DNA sequence: TGTGCCAGCAGCTGGGGTGGGGTTGTGACTGAAGCTTTCTTT. Translation: CASSWGGVVTEAFF. Full variable domain (remainder filled in from reference TRBV19 and TRBJ1-1): DGGITQSPKYLFRKEGQNVTLSCEQNLNHDAMYWYRQDPGQGLRLIYYSQIVNDFQKGDIAEGYSVSREKKESFPLTVTSAQKNPTAFYLCASSWGGVVTEAFFGQGTRLTVV.

J is TRBJ1-2 and V is TRBV19, with a tentative D call TRBD1 (6 bases). Per germline, CDR1 LNHDA and CDR2 SQIVND (reference sequence). Trimming cost V 7 bases and J 4 bases, with 13 bases left between them. This CDR3 contains 13 residues. CDR3 loop: CASTKGEGYGYTF. The DNA of the CDR3 is TGTGCCAGTACAAAGGGGGAAGGCTATGGCTACACCTTC.

The V and J genes are TRBV2 and TRBJ2-1, with D possibly being TRBD1 or TRBD2 (5 bases each). The CDR3 totals 15 residues. Trimming left V 7 bases short and J 5 bases short, with 18 bases between. From germline, CDR1 is SNHLY and CDR2 FYNNEI. The CDR3 coding sequence is TGTGCCAGCACAAGCTCCGGGACCGCTAACAATGAGCAGTTCTTC. Its translation: CASTSSGTANNEQFF. The variable domain in full, with the rest retrieved from reference TRBV2 and TRBJ2-1, is EPEVTQTPSHQVTQMGQEVILRCVPISNHLYFYWYRQILGQKVEFLVSFYNNEISEKSEIFDDQFSVERPDGSNFTLKIRSTKLEDSAMYFCASTSSGTANNEQFFGPGTRLTVL.

V is TRBV11-3 and J is TRBJ2-7; 10 bases are shared with TRBD2. V lost 5 bases and J lost 2; bases outside the gene matches: 6. The CDR3 spans 15 residues. CDR1 and CDR2 from the germline V gene are SGHNT and YENEEA. The CDR3 nucleotides read TGTGCCAGCAGCGAATCCAGCGGGGGGGCCTACGAGCAGTACTTC. Protein product: CASSESSGGAYEQYF.

The rearrangement links TRBV4-1 to TRBJ2-1, with no clear D. V was cut by 0 bases and J by 0 bases, with 15 bases left in between. Germline CDR1 reads MGHRA; CDR2 reads YSYEKL. CDR3 length equals 18 residues. The CDR3 DNA reads TGCGCCAGCAGCCAAGAAGGCCCTGTGGTGAGCTCCTACAATGAGCAGTTCTTC. It encodes CASSQEGPVVSSYNEQFF.

The rearrangement uses TRBV7-6 and TRBJ1-2; D is uncertain. There are 16 residues in the CDR3. The V gene lost 5 bases and the J gene lost 1 base, with 17 bases spanning the gap. The germline V gene encodes CDR1 SGHVS and CDR2 FNYEAQ. The CDR3 spells CASSPNSGLINYGYTF. The CDR3 DNA reads as TGTGCCAGCAGCCCCAACTCCGGATTGATTAACTATGGCTACACCTTC.

Here the CDR3 DNA reads TGCGCCAGCAGCCAAGAACGATACTCTGGAAACACCATATATTTT. This encodes CASSQERYSGNTIYF. The chain recombines TRBV4-3 with TRBJ1-3; D unclear. The CDR3 runs 15 residues. In germline, CDR1 is LGHNA, CDR2 YSLEER. Trimming cost V 0 bases and J 0 bases, with 6 bases left between them.

This clone appeared once. V gene TRBV11-2 combines with J gene TRBJ2-2; no firm D call. CDR1 is SGHAT, CDR2 FQNNGV, per germline. V lost 1 base and J lost 8, with 8 bases in between. The CDR3 extends over 13 amino acids. The CDR3 spells CASSLAAFGELFF. The CDR3 DNA sequence: TGTGCCAGCAGCTTAGCTGCCTTTGGGGAGCTGTTTTTT. The complete variable domain, with remaining parts taken from reference TRBV11-2 and TRBJ2-2, reads EAGVAQSPRYKIIEKRQSVAFWCNPISGHATLYWYQQILGQGPKLLIQFQNNGVVDDSQLPKDRFSAERLKGVDSTLKIQPAKLEDSAVYLCASSLAAFGELFFGEGSRLTVL.

The chain is built from TRBV28 and TRBJ2-1; a weak D match, TRBD2 (5 bases). This CDR3 has 16 residues. CDR1 is MDHEN and CDR2 is SYDVKM in the germline V gene. The V and J ends lost 5 bases and 8 bases respectively, with 22 bases between them. CDR3 sequence reads: CASSTRGPLEGDEQFF. CDR3 bases: TGTGCCAGCAGTACTCGCGGGCCTCTTGAGGGCGATGAGCAGTTCTTC. The full variable domain, its missing parts supplied by reference TRBV28 and TRBJ2-1, is DVKVTQSSRYLVKRTGEKVFLECVQDMDHENMFWYRQDPGLGLRLIYFSYDVKMKEKGDIPEGYSVSREKKERFSLILESASTNQTSMYLCASSTRGPLEGDEQFFGPGTRLTVL.

The chain couples TRBV15 to TRBJ2-7; 14 nucleotides agree with TRBD2. Germline V gene lookup returns CDR1 LNHNV and CDR2 YYDKDF (reference sequence). The CDR3 sequence is 16 residues long. J gave up 9 bases and V 3 bases, and 10 bases lay outside the gene matches. The CDR3 reads CATSSRRGTSGRGQYF. CDR3 coding DNA: TGTGCCACCAGCAGCCGCAGGGGGACTAGCGGGAGAGGGCAGTACTTC.

This rearrangement joins TRBV6-5 to TRBJ2-1, with D perhaps matching TRBD1 (6 bases). The germline V and J ends were trimmed by 2 bases and 2 bases, with 13 bases remaining between them. This CDR3 spans 16 amino acids. Per the germline V gene, CDR1 is MNHEY and CDR2 is SVGAGI. CDR3 amino acids: CASSYAGAATYNEQFF. Written as DNA, the CDR3 is TGTGCCAGCAGTTACGCAGGGGCGGCTACCTACAATGAGCAGTTCTTC.

This sequence joins TRBV9 and TRBJ2-7; D possibly uses TRBD1 or TRBD2 (5 bases each). Trimming shortened V by 4 bases and J by 5 bases, and 16 bases separated the two germline ends. The CDR3 extends over 14 amino acids. Germline CDR1 is SGDLS and CDR2 is YYNGEE. The CDR3 DNA reads as TGTGCCAGCAGCACGAGGGGTAGCAACCACGAGCAGTACTTC. Residues: CASSTRGSNHEQYF.

The chain combines TRBV4-3 with TRBJ1-1, with D possibly TRBD1 on 5 matching bases. This CDR3 has 16 residues. Germline values: CDR1 LGHNA, CDR2 YSLEER. V gave up 2 bases and J gave up 4 bases, with 17 bases separating them. CDR3 sequence: CASSQRGTGDGTEAFF. The CDR3 region has the DNA TGCGCCAGCAGCCAAAGGGGAACTGGGGACGGCACTGAAGCTTTCTTT.

The chain carries TRBV7-6 and TRBJ1-2; D perhaps matches TRBD1 (6 bases). The CDR3 is 14 amino acids. Trimming stripped 2 bases from V and 6 bases from J, with 13 bases between. In germline, CDR1 is SGHVS, CDR2 FNYEAQ. CDR3 DNA sequence: TGTGCCAGCAGCTTACTGGGCCAGGGGAATGGCTACACCTTC. It encodes CASSLLGQGNGYTF.

The chain uses TRBV13 and TRBJ2-7, with D unclear. CDR3 size: 14 residues. Germline CDR1 PRHDT, CDR2 FYEKMQ (reference sequence). V gave up 5 bases and J gave up 3 bases, with 14 bases separating them. The CDR3 here is CASSPARKNYEQYF. The DNA of the CDR3 is TGTGCCAGCAGCCCCGCGAGGAAGAACTACGAGCAGTACTTC.

CDR3 coding DNA: TGTGCCAGCAGCTTATCCACAGAAGACTACGAGCAGTACTTC. Protein sequence: CASSLSTEDYEQYF. This chain joins TRBV7-9 and TRBJ2-7, with D hard to call. Germline V gene sequence: CDR1 SEHNR, CDR2 FQNEAQ (reference sequence). The CDR3 consists of 14 residues. Trimming cost V 2 bases and J 3 bases, with 11 bases left between them.

V is TRBV4-1 and J is TRBJ2-1; D is undetermined. The V end lost 0 bases, the J end lost 1 base, and 7 bases lay between the germline ends. CDR1 is MGHRA and CDR2 is YSYEKL in the germline V gene. The CDR3 consists of 15 residues. The CDR3 protein is CASSQEIMSYNEQFF. The CDR3 bases are TGCGCCAGCAGCCAAGAAATAATGTCCTACAATGAGCAGTTCTTC.

This chain joins TRBV7-9 and TRBJ2-1; D unclear. Trimming removed 2 bases from V and 9 bases from J, with 11 bases in between. Germline V gives CDR1 SEHNR, CDR2 FQNEAQ (reference sequence). The CDR3 contains 13 residues. The CDR3 sequence: CASSLSLRAEQFF. CDR3 sequence (DNA): TGTGCCAGCAGCTTATCACTCCGGGCTGAGCAGTTCTTC.

The gene calls are TRBV15 and TRBJ2-2; possibly TRBD2 for D (5 bases). This CDR3 comprises 13 residues. Germline V gene lookup returns CDR1 LNHNV and CDR2 YYDKDF (reference sequence). The V gene lost 9 bases and the J gene lost 3 bases, with 11 bases spanning the gap. This chain's CDR3 is CATSDGDTGELFF. CDR3 bases: TGTGCCACTTCCGACGGGGACACCGGGGAGCTGTTTTTT.